This T cell receptor (beta chain) is drawn from a study of blood T cell repertoires in COVID-19 (TCRdb year 2020). Study-wide context: Samples covering the acute and convalescent phases of COVID-19 were provided by collaborators in the United States, Italy and Spain. A freely available public database, intended as a resource for researchers studying the immune response to SARS-CoV-2, is where the repertoires were released. The samples were drawn from the first 160 participants of the ongoing ImmuneRACE study and from 950 to 1,500 subjects provided by 6 global collaborators. Where available, HLA class I and class II types were taken from metadata supplied by the sample provider and were not determined by assay-based typing. Subjects who had been exposed to COVID-19, were actively infected with it, or had recovered from it provided the deeply sampled blood TCRbeta repertoires that made up the dataset. The material from the prospective study consisted of cDNA or gDNA derived from T cells, B-cell-depleted T cells, or PBMCs. The sample metadata nearly always contained a de-identified subject ID, COVID-19 status, age in years and sex.

Overall study outcomes, separate from this receptor: Clinical and demographic metadata were provided uncurated, with the amount varying by source and participant.

The immunoSEQ Assay, a bias-controlled multiplex PCR, was used to amplify TCRbeta CDR3 regions from genomic DNA. Per the original workflow: The number of nucleated cells in each sample was estimated by amplification of reference gene primers within the assay. Sequence reads were collapsed and filtered to measure the absolute abundance of every unique TCRbeta CDR3 rearrangement. For each sample, productive Simpson clonality was calculated as the square root of Simpson's diversity index over productive rearrangements. The table comes from immuneACCESS by way of TCRdb, which keeps in-frame sequences with V and J called. Part of the clones is missing from these tables; in studies checked, under half for an unresolved V gene and the rest for unknown reasons. The V and J calls and clone size come from that table; D and trimming were worked out from the DNA. This sample is represented by 200,000 or so clones; 85% to 90% of them were singletons. 3.5% to 5% of the sample belongs to the ten largest clones.

Concerning this clone itself: The antigen it recognizes is unknown. The record has no base qualities; no much larger clone is one base away.

Collaborating institutions collected whole blood in K2EDTA tubes following their own protocols. For TCRbeta analysis, collaborator samples were shipped as frozen whole blood, as isolated PBMCs, or as DNA extracted from either sample type. Trimming removed 8 bases from V and 0 bases from J; the gene matches leave 18 bases unexplained. From the cysteine up to the phenylalanine, the CDR3 has a length of 20 residues. Here the CDR3 DNA is all that survives: 60 bases in frame from base 1. Taken from the germline V gene (reference sequence), the CDR1 and CDR2 loops are MNHEY and SMNVEV. This receptor chain uses TRBV27 and TRBJ2-3; 12 central bases correspond to TRBD2. This TCR was recovered from a man aged 45-65 years with acute or convalescent COVID-19. Sequencing was done on a sample of peripheral blood. The CDR3 loop reads CASSSRALWTSGASTDTQYF. The sequence in DNA is TGTGCCAGCTCCTCCCGGGCATTGTGGACTAGCGGGGCTAGCACAGATACGCAGTATTTT.